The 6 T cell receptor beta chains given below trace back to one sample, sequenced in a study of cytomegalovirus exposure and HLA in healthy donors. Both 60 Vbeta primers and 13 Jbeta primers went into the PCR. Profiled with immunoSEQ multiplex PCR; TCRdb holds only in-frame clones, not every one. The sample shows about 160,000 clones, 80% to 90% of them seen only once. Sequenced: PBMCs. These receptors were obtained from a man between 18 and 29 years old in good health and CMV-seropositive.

This CDR3 is CASSYFSDSPLHF. In DNA form, the CDR3 reads TGTGCCAGCAGTTATTTCAGTGATTCACCCCTCCACTTT. The V gene is TRBV6-6, the J gene TRBJ1-6; no reliable D call. The CDR3 is 13 residues long. Germline CDR1 and CDR2: MNHNY and SVGAGI (reference sequence). Trimming left V 3 bases short and J 8 bases short, with 8 bases between.

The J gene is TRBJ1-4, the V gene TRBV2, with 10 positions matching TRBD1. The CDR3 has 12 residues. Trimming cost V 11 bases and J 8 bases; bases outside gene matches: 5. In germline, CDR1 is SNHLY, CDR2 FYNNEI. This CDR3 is CALGQGVEKLFF. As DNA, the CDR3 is TGTGCCCTCGGACAGGGGGTCGAAAAACTGTTTTTT.

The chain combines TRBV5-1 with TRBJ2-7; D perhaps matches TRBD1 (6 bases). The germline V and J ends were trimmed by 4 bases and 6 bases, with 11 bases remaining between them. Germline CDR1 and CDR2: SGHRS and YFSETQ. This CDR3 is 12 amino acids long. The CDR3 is CASSQTGLEQYF. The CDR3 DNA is TGCGCCAGCAGCCAAACAGGGCTCGAGCAGTACTTC.

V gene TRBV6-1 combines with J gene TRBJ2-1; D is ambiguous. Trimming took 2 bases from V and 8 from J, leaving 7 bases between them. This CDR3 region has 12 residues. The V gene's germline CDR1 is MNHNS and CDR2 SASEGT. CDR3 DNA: TGTGCCAGCAGTGAACCGGTATATGAGCAGTTCTTC. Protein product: CASSEPVYEQFF.

CDR3 sequence: CASSQISNQPQHF. The CDR3 nucleotides are TGTGCCAGCAGCCAGATTAGCAATCAGCCCCAGCATTTT. This chain uses TRBV6-4 with TRBJ1-5; D remains unclear. The CDR3 contains 13 residues. V shed 6 bases and J shed 0 bases, with 6 bases lying between them. Looked up from germline, CDR1 is MRHNA and CDR2 is SNTAGT.

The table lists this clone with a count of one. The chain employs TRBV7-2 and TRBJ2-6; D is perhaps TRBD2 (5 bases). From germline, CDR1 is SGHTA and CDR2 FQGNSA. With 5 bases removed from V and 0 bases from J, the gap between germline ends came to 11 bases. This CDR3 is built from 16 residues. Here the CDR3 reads CASSPPGNSGANVLTF. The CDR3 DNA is TGTGCCAGCAGCCCCCCCGGGAACTCTGGGGCCAACGTCCTGACTTTC.